Presented here are 29 T cell receptor beta chains from one specimen sequenced in a study of cytomegalovirus exposure and HLA in healthy donors. The PCR had 60 Vbeta and 13 Jbeta primers. The protocol was immunoSEQ multiplex PCR, while the TCRdb copy is restricted to in-frame clones and leaves out a portion. The sample holds 100,000 to 150,000 clones, around 80% seen once. Sequences were obtained from PBMCs. These receptors originate from a female donor in good health and CMV-seronegative.

About this clone: Other DNA sequences in the same sample also yield this CDR3. This rearrangement joins TRBV7-9 to TRBJ1-2, with 7 bases fitting TRBD1. This CDR3 region has 13 residues. Germline CDR1 is SEHNR and CDR2 is FQNEAQ (reference sequence). Trimming took 0 bases from V and 6 from J; bases not matched to a gene: 1. CDR3 sequence: CASSLAGGDGYTF. The CDR3 DNA reads TGTGCCAGCAGCTTAGCAGGGGGCGATGGCTACACCTTC.

The gene calls are TRBV6-1 and TRBJ1-5, with 7 positions matching TRBD1. The J segment lost 4 bases and the V segment lost 6 bases, leaving 9 bases of the junction unmatched. The CDR3 is 15 amino acids. Germline-derived CDR1 and CDR2 are MNHNS and SASEGT. In nucleotides, the CDR3 is TGTGCCAGCAGCAGACAGGGTGAGGATAATCAGCCCCAGCATTTT. Its translation: CASSRQGEDNQPQHF.

The chain recombines TRBV7-3 with TRBJ2-5; 13 bases agree with TRBD2. The germline V gene has CDR1 SGHTA and CDR2 FQGTGA. The CDR3 is 15 residues long. The ends lost 5 bases at V and 4 bases at J; junction bases unmatched: 4. This CDR3 reads CASSLRLAGGETQYF. DNA for the CDR3: TGTGCCAGCAGCCTAAGACTAGCGGGAGGAGAGACCCAGTACTTC.

V and J are TRBV30 and TRBJ1-2; 7 nucleotides line up with TRBD1. The trim removed 2 bases at V and 8 bases at J, leaving 8 bases unmatched. This CDR3 has 13 amino acids. From germline, CDR1 is GTSNPN and CDR2 SVGIG (reference sequence). Here the CDR3 reads CAWSKAGGRGYTF. The CDR3 DNA reads as TGTGCCTGGAGTAAGGCAGGGGGTAGGGGCTACACCTTC. The full variable domain, rest sourced from reference TRBV30 and TRBJ1-2, is SQTIHQWPATLVQPVGSPLSLECTVEGTSNPNLYWYRQAAGRGLQLLFYSVGIGQISSEVPQNLSASRPQDRQFILSSKKLLLSDSGFYLCAWSKAGGRGYTFGSGTRLTVV.

CDR3 sequence reads: CASSLRSRSSYNEQFF. In nucleotides, the CDR3 is TGTGCCAGCAGCTTAAGAAGCCGGAGCTCCTACAATGAGCAGTTCTTC. The chain couples TRBV7-8 to TRBJ2-1; D is ambiguous. V was pared by 2 bases and J by 0 bases, with 11 bases between. The germline V gene encodes CDR1 SGHVS and CDR2 FQNEAQ. This CDR3 spans 16 amino acids.

This clone showed up just once. This chain joins TRBV18 and TRBJ1-1, with no clear D. This CDR3 is built from 16 residues. The germline V gene has CDR1 KGHSH and CDR2 LQKENI. Trimming cost V 3 bases and J 2 bases, with 16 bases left between them. CDR3 sequence reads: CASSPPGGQLNTEAFF. The CDR3 bases are TGTGCCAGCTCACCGCCGGGCGGGCAGCTTAACACTGAAGCTTTCTTT.

The J gene is TRBJ1-1, the V gene TRBV7-9; D is unclear. V gave up 3 bases and J gave up 0 bases, with 8 bases separating them. The CDR3 extends over 14 amino acids. The germline gives CDR1 SEHNR, CDR2 FQNEAQ (reference sequence). The CDR3 region has the DNA TGTGCCAGCAGCTTGCCCGGTATGAACACTGAAGCTTTCTTT. It is translated as CASSLPGMNTEAFF.

The chain is built from TRBV7-9 and TRBJ2-1; 7 bases fit TRBD1. Trimming at V came to 5 bases and at J to 4 bases, leaving 2 bases not matched to a gene. Germline CDR1 and CDR2: SEHNR and FQNEAQ (reference sequence). The CDR3 runs to 13 residues. The CDR3: CASSPGQYNEQFF. The CDR3 DNA reads as TGTGCCAGCAGCCCGGGACAGTACAATGAGCAGTTCTTC.

CDR3: CASSPNVGANEKLFF. CDR3 sequence (DNA): TGTGCCAGCAGCCCCAACGTGGGAGCTAATGAAAAACTGTTTTTT. The chain carries TRBV7-9 and TRBJ1-4; D gene unclear. The CDR3 covers 15 residues. Per the germline V gene, CDR1 is SEHNR and CDR2 is FQNEAQ (reference sequence). V lost 5 bases to trimming and J lost 3 bases, with 13 bases between them.

This chain joins TRBV6-1 and TRBJ2-5; 9 bases are shared with TRBD2. The CDR3 length is 15 residues. The germline gives CDR1 MNHNS, CDR2 SASEGT. J gave up 4 bases and V 4 bases, and 7 bases lay outside the gene matches. The CDR3, as DNA: TGTGCCAGCAGTGCGGCGGGGGGGCAGGGAGAGACCCAGTACTTC. Amino acid sequence: CASSAAGGQGETQYF.

This clone was counted between two and nine times. The rearrangement links TRBV27 to TRBJ1-2, with TRBD1 matching 9 bases. The CDR3 is 15 residues long. CDR1 is MNHEY and CDR2 is SMNVEV in the germline V gene (reference sequence). The J segment lost 2 bases and the V segment lost 6 bases, leaving 7 bases of the junction unmatched. CDR3 sequence reads: CASRLQGAGNYGYTF. CDR3 nucleotide sequence: TGTGCCAGCAGATTACAGGGGGCTGGAAACTATGGCTACACCTTC.

This chain joins TRBV5-8 and TRBJ2-3; 9 bases line up with TRBD2. The CDR3 loop spans 18 amino acids. Germline lookup yields CDR1 SGHTS and CDR2 YDEGEE. The trim removed 2 bases at V and 4 bases at J, leaving 14 bases unmatched. The CDR3: CASSLLSPSGGLADTQYF. In nucleotides, the CDR3 is TGTGCCAGCAGCTTACTCTCCCCCAGCGGGGGGCTTGCAGATACGCAGTATTTT.

V and J are TRBV5-4 and TRBJ2-7; D is unclear. Germline values: CDR1 SGHNT, CDR2 YYREEE (reference sequence). V lost 0 bases, J lost 7 bases, and 14 bases lay in between. The CDR3 has 14 residues. Here the CDR3 DNA reads TGTGCCAGCAGCTTGGGAGCGCAGATGTGGGAGCAGTACTTC. Encoded protein: CASSLGAQMWEQYF.

This clone was recorded once. The CDR3 is CASSNPDRGETQYF. The DNA for the CDR3 is TGTGCCAGCAGTAATCCGGACAGGGGAGAGACCCAGTACTTC. This sequence joins TRBV25-1 and TRBJ2-5; 9 bases match TRBD1. The V segment lost 5 bases and the J segment 4 bases; nucleotides outside the gene matches: 5. In germline, CDR1 is MGHDK, CDR2 SYGVNS. This CDR3 is 14 amino acids long. The variable domain in full, with the rest retrieved from reference TRBV25-1 and TRBJ2-5, is EADIYQTPRYLVIGTGKKITLECSQTMGHDKMYWYQQDPGMELHLIHYSYGVNSTEKGDLSSESTVSRIRTEHFPLTLESARPSHTSQYLCASSNPDRGETQYFGPGTRLLVL.

As DNA, the CDR3 is TGTGCCAGCAGCCGGCGGGGTAATTCACCCCTCCACTTT. Encoded protein: CASSRRGNSPLHF. V gene TRBV5-8 combines with J gene TRBJ1-6, with D unresolved. This CDR3 is 13 amino acids long. V was cut by 4 bases and J by 6 bases, with 8 bases left in between. Germline-derived CDR1 and CDR2 are SGHTS and YDEGEE.

The V and J genes are TRBV23-1 and TRBJ2-3; 13 bases map to TRBD2. TRBV23-1 belongs to the ORF category, with a function that is uncertain. V was pared by 0 bases and J by 1 base, with 7 bases of the junction left unmatched. The CDR3 has 19 amino acids. The CDR3 DNA follows: TGCGCCAGCAGTCAATCTGGGACTAGCGGGGACAAAGGCACAGATACGCAGTATTTT. It specifies CASSQSGTSGDKGTDTQYF.

V is TRBV29-1 and J is TRBJ1-1; D is unclear. The CDR3 sequence is 10 residues long. Between the trimmed V and J ends, which lost 6 bases and 1 base, there was a span of 3 bases. Germline lookup yields CDR1 SQVTM and CDR2 ANQGSEA. Here the CDR3 reads CSVRNTEAFF. CDR3 in DNA: TGCAGCGTGCGGAACACTGAAGCTTTCTTT.

This clone showed up just a few times. J is TRBJ2-7 and V is TRBV7-3; possibly TRBD2 for D (5 bases). Trimming took 5 bases from V and 2 from J, leaving 13 bases between them. This CDR3 is 14 amino acids long. Germline V gives CDR1 SGHTA, CDR2 FQGTGA. Here the CDR3 DNA reads TGTGCCAGCAGCCCAGGCGTCGGGGCCTACGAGCAGTACTTC. Translation: CASSPGVGAYEQYF. The whole variable domain, remainder taken from reference TRBV7-3 and TRBJ2-7, is GAGVSQTPSNKVTEKGKYVELRCDPISGHTALYWYRQSLGQGPEFLIYFQGTGAADDSGLPNDRFFAVRPEGSVSTLKIQRTERGDSAVYLCASSPGVGAYEQYFGPGTRLTVT.

This clone was observed once. The V call is TRBV5-1, the J call TRBJ1-5; a weak D match, TRBD1 (6 bases). The germline V gene encodes CDR1 SGHRS and CDR2 YFSETQ. This CDR3 contains 17 residues. V shed 3 bases and J shed 0 bases, with 16 bases lying between them. CDR3 protein: CASSSEPTGYSNQPQHF. CDR3 bases: TGCGCCAGCAGCTCCGAACCCACAGGGTATAGCAATCAGCCCCAGCATTTT. The full variable domain, with the rest looked up from reference TRBV5-1 and TRBJ1-5, is KAGVTQTPRYLIKTRGQQVTLSCSPISGHRSVSWYQQTPGQGLQFLFEYFSETQRNKGNFPGRFSGRQFSNSRSEMNVSTLELGDSALYLCASSSEPTGYSNQPQHFGDGTRLSIL.

This chain uses TRBV28 with TRBJ2-2, with 13 nucleotides matching TRBD2. J gave up 6 bases and V 0 bases, and 4 bases lay outside the gene matches. Looked up from germline, CDR1 is MDHEN and CDR2 is SYDVKM. This CDR3 spans 17 amino acids. Here the CDR3 DNA reads TGTGCCAGCAGTTTATGGGCACTAGCGGGAGGGCCCGGGGAGCTGTTTTTT. Amino acids: CASSLWALAGGPGELFF.

This chain connects TRBV7-9 to TRBJ2-3; 7 positions match TRBD2. After removal of 2 bases from V and 1 base from J, the junction contained 6 bases not matched to a gene. Germline V lookup: CDR1 SEHNR, CDR2 FQNEAQ (reference sequence). The CDR3 spans 16 residues. The DNA of the CDR3 is TGTGCCAGCAGCTTACGGACTAGTTATCGCACAGATACGCAGTATTTT. Amino acid sequence: CASSLRTSYRTDTQYF.

This clone appeared once. CDR3 amino acids: CSASGPGLFF. The DNA for the CDR3 is TGCAGTGCTAGTGGGCCGGGACTGTTTTTT. V gene TRBV20-1 combines with J gene TRBJ2-2; maybe TRBD2 (5 bases). The CDR3 loop spans 10 amino acids. The germline CDR1 and CDR2 sequences are DFQATT and SNEGSKA (reference sequence). Trimming left V 3 bases short and J 14 bases short, with 10 bases between.

The chain couples TRBV4-1 to TRBJ1-2; perhaps TRBD1 as D (5 bases). Germline lookup yields CDR1 MGHRA and CDR2 YSYEKL. The CDR3 extends over 15 amino acids. The V and J ends lost 0 bases and 8 bases respectively, with 16 bases between them. The CDR3 DNA reads TGCGCCAGCAGCCAAGATAGGCAGGGATTGCGGGGCTACACCTTC. Amino acids: CASSQDRQGLRGYTF.

The chain combines TRBV5-1 with TRBJ2-7; perhaps TRBD1 as D (5 bases). CDR3 length: 14 amino acids. Trimming took 0 bases from V and 6 from J, leaving 13 bases between them. Per germline, CDR1 SGHRS and CDR2 YFSETQ. The DNA for the CDR3 is TGCGCCAGCAGCTTGGGCGGCGCCCAGGGCGAGCAGTACTTC. It codes for CASSLGGAQGEQYF.

The rearrangement joins TRBV28 to TRBJ1-6; TRBD1 matches 10 bases. This CDR3 is built from 17 residues. CDR1 MDHEN and CDR2 SYDVKM come from the germline V gene. Trimming cost V 6 bases and J 6 bases; bases outside gene matches: 11. As DNA, the CDR3 is TGTGCCAGCAGCGATCCGCGACAGGGGGCTTCTAATTCACCCCTCCACTTT. Its protein is CASSDPRQGASNSPLHF.

This clone turned up a few times. The CDR3 sequence: CASKEGSKGEQFF. CDR3 DNA: TGTGCCAGCAAAGAGGGCTCAAAGGGTGAGCAGTTCTTC. The chain uses TRBV6-5 and TRBJ2-1; D is perhaps TRBD2 (5 bases). The CDR3 consists of 13 residues. V was pared by 7 bases and J by 9 bases, with 16 bases between. In germline, CDR1 is MNHEY, CDR2 SVGAGI.

This chain links TRBV15 with TRBJ2-7, with D unresolved. Germline assignment: CDR1 LNHNV and CDR2 YYDKDF (reference sequence). This CDR3 is 15 amino acids long. Trimming pared 1 base from V and 3 bases from J, leaving 13 bases between. The CDR3 loop is CATSRGLVQRYEQYF. The CDR3 DNA reads as TGTGCCACCAGCAGAGGTCTGGTCCAGCGCTACGAGCAGTACTTC. The complete variable domain, with remaining parts taken from reference TRBV15 and TRBJ2-7, reads DAMVIQNPRYQVTQFGKPVTLSCSQTLNHNVMYWYQQKSSQAPKLLFHYYDKDFNNEADTPDNFQSRRPNTSFCFLDIRSPGLGDTAMYLCATSRGLVQRYEQYFGPGTRLTVT.

This rearrangement joins TRBV5-1 to TRBJ1-6; 9 bases map to TRBD1. CDR3 length: 15 amino acids. Germline V gene lookup returns CDR1 SGHRS and CDR2 YFSETQ. Germline trimming cut 4 bases from V and 6 bases from J; bases unmatched to any gene: 5. CDR3 bases: TGCGCCAGCAGCCCGGGACAGGGCCGTAATTCACCCCTCCACTTT. The encoded protein is CASSPGQGRNSPLHF.

This chain joins TRBV28 and TRBJ1-6; TRBD1 matches at 11 bases. V was pared by 7 bases and J by 8 bases, with 1 base of the junction left unmatched. The germline V gene has CDR1 MDHEN and CDR2 SYDVKM. The CDR3 runs 13 residues. Here the CDR3 DNA reads TGTGCCAGCAAGGGACAGGGGGATTCACCCCTCCACTTT. Amino acids: CASKGQGDSPLHF.